Listed below are T cell receptor beta chains from one sample, sequenced in a study of cytomegalovirus exposure and HLA in healthy donors. Some clones are missing from TCRdb's copy, which holds only in-frame ones; the method was immunoSEQ multiplex PCR. The sample records over 110,000 clones, about 79% being singletons. The sequenced material came from PBMCs. The receptors come from a male donor in good health and CMV-seronegative. Both conserved end residues are part of each CDR3. A D gene is named only where the DNA matches it firmly. Not every row has a clone size; where given, it reads once, few, many or a size class.

clone_size j_call d_call v_call cdr3_nt cdr3_aa
. TRBJ2-7 TRBD2 TRBV6-1 TGTGCCAGCAGCTACGGGACTAGCGGTTCCTACGAGCAGTACTTC CASSYGTSGSYEQYF
. TRBJ1-1 . TRBV4-1 TGCGCCAGCAGCCAAGGAGTGGAGGGTGAAGCTTTCTTT CASSQGVEGEAFF
. TRBJ2-7 . TRBV5-1 TGCGCCAGCAGCTTGGACCCAGGGTCGGTTGAGCAGTACTTC CASSLDPGSVEQYF
. TRBJ1-1 . TRBV10-3 TGTGCCATCAGTGAGTCAGAGCGTGAAGCTTTCTTT CAISESEREAFF
. TRBJ2-1 TRBD2 TRBV28 TGTGCCAGCATTCCTCTGAGTCCTAGCGGGAGGGCATACAATGAGCAGTTCTTC CASIPLSPSGRAYNEQFF
. TRBJ2-3 TRBD2 TRBV2 TGTGCCAGCAGCGTCGCGGGAGGAGGGACCACAGATACGCAGTATTTT CASSVAGGGTTDTQYF
once TRBJ2-1 . TRBV4-1 TGCGCCAGCAGCCAAGATCTAACGAGCTTTATTAGCTCCTACAATGAGCAGTTCTTC CASSQDLTSFISSYNEQFF
. TRBJ2-7 . TRBV27 TGTGCCAGCAGTTTAGCGTTGGAGGGCCACGGCGAGCAGTACTTC CASSLALEGHGEQYF
. TRBJ2-2 . TRBV7-8 TGTGCCAGCAGCCTGTTACGAGGCCAATTCTCCGGGGAGCTGTTTTTT CASSLLRGQFSGELFF
. TRBJ2-7 TRBD1 TRBV15 TGTGCCACCAGCAGAGATCGCTCGACGACAGGGCTGACCTACGAGCAGTACTTC CATSRDRSTTGLTYEQYF
. TRBJ2-3 TRBD1 TRBV7-9 TGTGCCAGCAGCTTAGATTACCGGGACAGGGGAGATACGCAGTATTTT CASSLDYRDRGDTQYF
. TRBJ2-1 . TRBV27 TGTGCCAGCAGTTTTGCACCTAGGAGCAATGAGCAGTTCTTC CASSFAPRSNEQFF